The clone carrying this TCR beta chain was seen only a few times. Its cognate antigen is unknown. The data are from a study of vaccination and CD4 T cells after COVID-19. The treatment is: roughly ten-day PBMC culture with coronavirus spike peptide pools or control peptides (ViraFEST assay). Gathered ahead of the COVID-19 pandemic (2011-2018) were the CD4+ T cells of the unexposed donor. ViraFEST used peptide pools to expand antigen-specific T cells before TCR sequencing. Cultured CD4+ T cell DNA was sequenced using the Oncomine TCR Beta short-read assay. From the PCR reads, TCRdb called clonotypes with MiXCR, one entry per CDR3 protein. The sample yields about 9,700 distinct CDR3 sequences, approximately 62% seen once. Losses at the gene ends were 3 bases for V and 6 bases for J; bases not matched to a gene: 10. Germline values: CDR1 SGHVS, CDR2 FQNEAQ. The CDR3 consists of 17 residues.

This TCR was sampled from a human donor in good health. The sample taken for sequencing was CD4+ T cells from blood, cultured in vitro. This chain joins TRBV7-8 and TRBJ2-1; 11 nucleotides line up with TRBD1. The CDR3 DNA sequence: TGTGCCAGCAGCTTCGATGGACAGGGGGCTAACTCCAATGAGCAGTTCTTC. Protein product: CASSFDGQGANSNEQFF.